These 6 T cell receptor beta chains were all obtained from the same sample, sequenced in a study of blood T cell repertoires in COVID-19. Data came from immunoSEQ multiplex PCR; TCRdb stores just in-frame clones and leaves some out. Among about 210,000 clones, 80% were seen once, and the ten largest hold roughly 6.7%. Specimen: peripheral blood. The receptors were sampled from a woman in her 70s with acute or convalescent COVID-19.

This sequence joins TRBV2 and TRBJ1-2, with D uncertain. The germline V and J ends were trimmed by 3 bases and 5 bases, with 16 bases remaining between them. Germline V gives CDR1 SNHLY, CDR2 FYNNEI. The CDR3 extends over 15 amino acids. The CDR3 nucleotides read TGTGCCAGCAGTGAGTCTTCAGGAGGAGCATATGGCTACACCTTC. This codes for CASSESSGGAYGYTF.

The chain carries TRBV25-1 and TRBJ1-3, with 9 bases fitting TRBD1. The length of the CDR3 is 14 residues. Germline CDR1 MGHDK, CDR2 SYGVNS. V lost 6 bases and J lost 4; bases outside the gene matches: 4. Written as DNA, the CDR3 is TGTGCCAGCAGCTACAGGGGGCGCGGAAACACCATATATTTT. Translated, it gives CASSYRGRGNTIYF.

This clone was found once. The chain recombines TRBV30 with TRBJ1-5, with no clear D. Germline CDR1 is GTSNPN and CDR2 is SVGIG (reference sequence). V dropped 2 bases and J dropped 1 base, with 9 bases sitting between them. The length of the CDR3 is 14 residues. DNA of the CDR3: TGTGCCTGGAGTACGGGGATCAGCAATCAGCCCCAGCATTTT. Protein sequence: CAWSTGISNQPQHF.

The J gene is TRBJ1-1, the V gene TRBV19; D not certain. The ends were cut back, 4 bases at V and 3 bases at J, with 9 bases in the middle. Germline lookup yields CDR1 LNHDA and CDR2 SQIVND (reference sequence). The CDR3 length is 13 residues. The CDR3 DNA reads TGTGCCAGTAGTACCGGGATGTACACTGAAGCTTTCTTT. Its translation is CASSTGMYTEAFF. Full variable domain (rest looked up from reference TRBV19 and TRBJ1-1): DGGITQSPKYLFRKEGQNVTLSCEQNLNHDAMYWYRQDPGQGLRLIYYSQIVNDFQKGDIAEGYSVSREKKESFPLTVTSAQKNPTAFYLCASSTGMYTEAFFGQGTRLTVV.

The CDR3 region has the DNA TGTGCCAGCAGCTCCCAGGGTCTGGGGACTGAAGCTTTCTTT. This gives the protein CASSSQGLGTEAFF. The chain joins TRBV7-9 to TRBJ1-1, with D possibly TRBD1 on 5 matching bases. This CDR3 comprises 14 residues. Germline loops: CDR1 SEHNR, CDR2 FQNEAQ (reference sequence). With 4 bases removed from V and 5 bases from J, the gap between germline ends came to 14 bases.

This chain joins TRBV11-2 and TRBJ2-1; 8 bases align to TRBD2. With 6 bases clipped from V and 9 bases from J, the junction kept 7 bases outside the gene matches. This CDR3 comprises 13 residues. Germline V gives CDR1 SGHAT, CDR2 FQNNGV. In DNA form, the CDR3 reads TGTGCCAGCAGAGCGGGGGCGCCCCTTGAGCAGTTCTTC. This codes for CASRAGAPLEQFF.